Sequencing of this TCR beta chain was carried out in a study of cytomegalovirus exposure and HLA in healthy donors. Study summary: The Caucasian-associated ancestry cluster held less than 85% of 300 to 500 genotyped donors. Regarding the study as a whole: It was shown in a later analysis that HLA-associated TCR beta chains were more clonally expanded than other, equally common chains. The classifier reportedly diagnosed cytomegalovirus status with high sensitivity and specificity.

Trimming removed 1 base at V and 6 bases at J, with 15 bases between. This CDR3 region has 16 residues. The germline CDR1 and CDR2 sequences are LGHNA and YNFKEQ. This clone was observed a few times. Antigen unknown. PCR was performed using 60 Vbeta and 13 Jbeta primers. Produced via immunoSEQ multiplex PCR; TCRdb's table is partial and in-frame only. Seen here are around 180,000 clones, 80% to 90% observed once, and the top ten hold around 1.2%. The clonotype originates from a girl between 2 and 10 years old in good health and CMV-seropositive. The material sequenced was PBMCs. The rearrangement links TRBV4-2 to TRBJ1-4; D might be TRBD1 (5 bases). CDR3 sequence (DNA): TGTGCCAGCAGCCAAGTCTCGGCGGGGGGGGATGAAAAACTGTTTTTT. This encodes CASSQVSAGGDEKLFF.